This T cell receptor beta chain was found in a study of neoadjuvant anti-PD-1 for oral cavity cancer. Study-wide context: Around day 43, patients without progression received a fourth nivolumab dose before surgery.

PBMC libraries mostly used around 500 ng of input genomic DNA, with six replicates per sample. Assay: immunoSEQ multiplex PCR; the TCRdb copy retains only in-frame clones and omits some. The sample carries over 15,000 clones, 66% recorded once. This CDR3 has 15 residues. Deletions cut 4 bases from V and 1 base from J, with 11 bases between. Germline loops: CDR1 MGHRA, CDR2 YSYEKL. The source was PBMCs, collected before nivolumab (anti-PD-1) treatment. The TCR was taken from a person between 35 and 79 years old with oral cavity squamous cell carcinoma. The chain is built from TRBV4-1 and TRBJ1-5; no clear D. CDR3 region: CASSPTEGSNQPQHF. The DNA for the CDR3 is TGCGCCAGCAGCCCCACCGAGGGAAGCAATCAGCCCCAGCATTTT.